This is a list of T cell receptor beta chains from one sample in a study of blood T cell repertoires in COVID-19. Using immunoSEQ multiplex PCR, the repertoire was profiled, and TCRdb retains in-frame clones only, with some absent. The data show a few hundred thousand clones, 70% to 90% seen once. Sequencing used peripheral blood. These receptors all come from a man in his 60s with acute or convalescent COVID-19. Each CDR3 is given with its conserved first and last residue. The D gene is left open where the match is weak. Clone size appears in some rows only: once, few, many, or a class for an expanded clone.

cdr3_length d_call j_call clone_size v_call cdr3_nt cdr3_aa
17 . TRBJ1-1 . TRBV15 TGTGCCACCAGCAGAGAGATGGGCTTGGGGGAGGGGACTGAAGCTTTCTTT CATSREMGLGEGTEAFF
14 . TRBJ2-3 . TRBV5-1 TGCGCCAGCAGCTTGGACAGGGTGGGAGATACGCAGTATTTT CASSLDRVGDTQYF
12 . TRBJ2-7 . TRBV6-6 TGTGCCAGCAGTTACTCGAGGAATGAGCAGTACTTC CASSYSRNEQYF
19 TRBD2 TRBJ2-1 . TRBV3-1/TRBV3-2 TGTGCCAGCGAGGGGAGTTACAGCTCGGGGCTAGCGGATTACAATGAGCAGTTCTTC CASEGSYSSGLADYNEQFF
15 . TRBJ1-6 few TRBV4-3 TGCGCCAGCAGCCAAGATCTACCCGTCAATTCACCCCTCCACTTT CASSQDLPVNSPLHF
15 . TRBJ1-1 once TRBV3-1/TRBV3-2 TGTGCCAGCAGCCAAGTCCGGGGGACCTACACTGAAGCTTTCTTT CASSQVRGTYTEAFF
13 . TRBJ2-5 . TRBV24-1 TGTGCCACCAGTTCTGCCGGGGGTGAGACCCAGTACTTC CATSSAGGETQYF
14 . TRBJ2-3 . TRBV7-9 TGTGCCAGCACCCCGGGAGCCAACACAGATACGCAGTATTTT CASTPGANTDTQYF
15 . TRBJ1-2 many TRBV11-2 TGTGCCAGCAGCCGAACCGATCGGGGAAACTATGGCTACACCTTC CASSRTDRGNYGYTF
15 . TRBJ2-1 . TRBV28 TGTGCCAGCATCAATTCTGACGGACTATTTGATGAGCAGTTCTTC CASINSDGLFDEQFF
16 . TRBJ2-1 . TRBV9 TGTGCCAGCAGTGCCAAGTGGTCCCGAGGTAGCAGTGAGCAGTTCTTC CASSAKWSRGSSEQFF
15 TRBD1 TRBJ1-2 once TRBV9 TGTGCCAGCAGCGCCGGGACAGGGGGTGACTATGGCTACACCTTC CASSAGTGGDYGYTF
12 . TRBJ2-7 . TRBV6-6 TGTGCCAGCAGTTACTCGTGGCACGAGCAGTACTTC CASSYSWHEQYF
14 TRBD1 TRBJ1-1 once TRBV11-1 TGTGCCAGCAGCTTAAGGACAGGGAACACTGAAGCTTTCTTT CASSLRTGNTEAFF
15 TRBD2 TRBJ2-7 . TRBV3-1/TRBV3-2 TGTGCCAGCAGCCATTCTAGCGGGACCGCCTACGAGCAGTACTTC CASSHSSGTAYEQYF
13 . TRBJ2-5 . TRBV19 TGTGCCAGTAGTGTACAGGGCAGGGAGACCCAGTACTTC CASSVQGRETQYF
15 TRBD1 TRBJ1-1 . TRBV19 TGTGCCAGTAGTATGGACAGGGGGCGGTCAGGTGAAGCTTTCTTT CASSMDRGRSGEAFF
15 . TRBJ1-3 . TRBV30 TGTGCCTGGACCTCTCATTCGAGCTCTGGAAACACCATATATTTT CAWTSHSSSGNTIYF
15 . TRBJ1-2 . TRBV6-2/TRBV6-3 TGTGCCAGCAGTTACCCACCCAGGGGAACCCCTGGCTACACCTTC CASSYPPRGTPGYTF
15 TRBD2 TRBJ2-3 . TRBV5-1 TGCGCCAGCAGCCCGATGACTAGCGGAGCAGATACGCAGTATTTT CASSPMTSGADTQYF
19 TRBD1 TRBJ2-6 . TRBV2 TGTGCCAGCAGTGTCCCCGACAGGGGAACTGTCTCTGGGGCCAACGTCCTGACTTTC CASSVPDRGTVSGANVLTF
13 . TRBJ2-1 once TRBV5-8 TGTGCCAGCAGCGGCATCTCCTACAATGAGCAGTTCTTC CASSGISYNEQFF
17 TRBD1 TRBJ1-3 . TRBV19 TGTGCCAGTAGTCCTCCAGGACAGGGACCCTCTGGAAACACCATATATTTT CASSPPGQGPSGNTIYF
14 . TRBJ1-4 . TRBV6-5 TGTGCCAGCAGCCCCGGGGGGGGGAATGAAAAACTGTTTTTT CASSPGGGNEKLFF
13 . TRBJ1-2 . TRBV19 TGTGCCAGTAGTAGGGGGGGGAACTATGGCTACACCTTC CASSRGGNYGYTF
19 . TRBJ2-6 . TRBV19 TGTGCCAGTAGTATCACAGGTTCGAATTTGGGCTCTGGGGCCAACGTCCTGACTTTC CASSITGSNLGSGANVLTF
13 . TRBJ2-7 . TRBV12-3/TRBV12-4 TGTGCCAGCAGTTTATACCAGGGGATCGAGCAGTACTTC CASSLYQGIEQYF
12 . TRBJ2-2 . TRBV9 TGTGCCAGCAGCGTAGTCTCCGGGGAGCTGTTTTTT CASSVVSGELFF
15 . TRBJ2-2 once TRBV9 TGTGCCAGCAGCCCCTGGGGCGAGAACACCGGGGAGCTGTTTTTT CASSPWGENTGELFF
16 . TRBJ2-7 . TRBV5-6 TGTGCCAGCAGCTATGTGGGGCGAGGAACCCTAGGTGAGCAGTACTTC CASSYVGRGTLGEQYF
15 . TRBJ1-2 . TRBV14 TGTGCCAGCAGCCCCCGTATAAACCCAGGGTATGGCTACACCTTC CASSPRINPGYGYTF
14 . TRBJ1-2 . TRBV29-1 TGCAGCGTTGAAGATCGGGGGGAAACTTATGGCTACACCTTC CSVEDRGETYGYTF
19 TRBD1 TRBJ1-1 once TRBV27 TGTGCCAGCAGCAAACTCCAACCGGGACAGGGGATGTGGGTCACTGAAGCTTTCTTT CASSKLQPGQGMWVTEAFF
16 TRBD1 TRBJ2-7 . TRBV7-9 TGTGCCAGCAGCTTAGGGCCGGGACAGGGGACCTACGAGCAGTACTTC CASSLGPGQGTYEQYF
16 . TRBJ2-5 . TRBV3-1/TRBV3-2 TGTGCCAGCAGCCAAGATTTGGGGCTAGCGACCGAGACCCAGTACTTC CASSQDLGLATETQYF
14 . TRBJ2-5 . TRBV18 TGTGCCAGCTCGGGTCTGGTGGAGAGCGAGACCCAGTACTTC CASSGLVESETQYF
13 . TRBJ2-7 . TRBV19 TGTGCCAGTAGTATCACCGGGACACCTCAGAAGTACTTC CASSITGTPQKYF
15 TRBD2 TRBJ2-1 . TRBV3-1/TRBV3-2 TGTGCCAGCAGCCAGAGGAGGCGGGAGGGTAATGAGCAGTTCTTC CASSQRRREGNEQFF
15 TRBD1 TRBJ1-5 . TRBV28 TGTGCCAGCAGTTTATTGGGGACAGAAAATCAGCCCCAGCATTTT CASSLLGTENQPQHF
17 TRBD1 TRBJ2-3 . TRBV13 TGTGCCAGCAGCCTTAGTGGTGGCAGGGGGAGCACAGATACGCAGTATTTT CASSLSGGRGSTDTQYF
18 TRBD2 TRBJ2-2 . TRBV7-2 TGTGCCAGCAGGTCACAGCTAGCGGGGGGTCTTAACACCGGGGAGCTGTTTTTT CASRSQLAGGLNTGELFF
13 . TRBJ1-2 few TRBV12-3/TRBV12-4 TGTGCCAGCAGGACCGGGAGTGGCGTTGGCTACACCTTC CASRTGSGVGYTF
13 . TRBJ1-1 . TRBV7-3 TGTGCCAGCAGCTTAACAAGAGCAGGTGAAGCTTTCTTT CASSLTRAGEAFF